This record covers a single T cell receptor beta chain. The antigen is not known. This record comes from a study of tumor-infiltrating lymphocytes in glioblastoma multiforme. Overall study findings and caveats: Clone frequencies may be distorted by unequal TCR transcripts per cell.

V was trimmed by 3 bases and J by 2 bases, leaving 8 bases between them. The CDR3 length is 14 residues. The germline CDR1 and CDR2 sequences are LGHDT and YNNKEL (reference sequence). TCRB libraries came from RNA via three nested multiplex PCR rounds. MiXCR, run by TCRdb on the multiplex PCR reads, gives a single entry per CDR3 protein. Among 9,500 to 13,000 distinct CDR3 sequences listed, around two thirds were seen once. The sequence was collected from a male donor with glioblastoma. The sequenced sample was brain tumor tissue. The chain is built from TRBV3-1 and TRBJ1-5; TRBD1 is a possible D gene (5 bases). DNA for the CDR3: TGTGCCAGCAGCCACAGGGCCGGCAATCAGCCCCAGCATTTT. Translating gives CASSHRAGNQPQHF.